The sequence of this T cell receptor beta chain was determined in a study of T cell repertoires in cytomegalovirus infection. TCRdb ran MiXCR on the reads and lists one entry per CDR3 protein. The sample comprises about 740,000 distinct CDR3 sequences, under 40% of which are singletons, and 2.8% rests with the top ten. Trimming took 0 bases from V and 0 from J, leaving 11 bases between them. This CDR3 spans 16 amino acids. The germline V gene has CDR1 SGHVS and CDR2 FNYEAQ. The chain links TRBV7-6 to TRBJ2-5; D ambiguous. This TCR was sampled from a human donor in good health (CMV status not recorded). Some clones in this sample may be carry-over from other donors' samples. Sample: PBMCs. CDR3 in DNA: TGTGCCAGCAGCTTAGCCCCCAGGTCCTACCAAGAGACCCAGTACTTC. Translated: CASSLAPRSYQETQYF.